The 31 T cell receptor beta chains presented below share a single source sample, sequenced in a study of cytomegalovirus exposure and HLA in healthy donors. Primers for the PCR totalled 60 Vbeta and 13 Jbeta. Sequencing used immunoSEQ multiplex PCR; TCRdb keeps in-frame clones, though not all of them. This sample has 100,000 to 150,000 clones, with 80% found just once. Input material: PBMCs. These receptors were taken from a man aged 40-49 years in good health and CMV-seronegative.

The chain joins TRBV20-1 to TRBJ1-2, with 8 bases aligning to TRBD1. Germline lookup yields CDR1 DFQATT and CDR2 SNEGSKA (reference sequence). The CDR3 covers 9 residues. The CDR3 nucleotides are TGCAAGACAGGGGTTGGCTACACCTTC. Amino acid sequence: CKTGVGYTF.

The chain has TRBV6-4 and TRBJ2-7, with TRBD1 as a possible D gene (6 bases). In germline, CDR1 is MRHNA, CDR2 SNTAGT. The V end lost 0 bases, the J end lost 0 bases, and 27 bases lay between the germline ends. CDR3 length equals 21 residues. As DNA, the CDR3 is TGTGCCAGCAGTGACTCGGCCTCCCCGGGACAACAACTCCTCTTCTCCTACGAGCAGTACTTC. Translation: CASSDSASPGQQLLFSYEQYF.

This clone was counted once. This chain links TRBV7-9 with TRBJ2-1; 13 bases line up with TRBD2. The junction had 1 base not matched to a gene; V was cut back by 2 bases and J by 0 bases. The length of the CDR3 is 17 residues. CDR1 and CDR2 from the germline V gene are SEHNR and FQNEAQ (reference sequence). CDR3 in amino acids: CASSLRTSGSSYNEQFF. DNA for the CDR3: TGTGCCAGCAGCTTACGGACTAGCGGGAGCTCCTACAATGAGCAGTTCTTC.

The CDR3 region is CASSLLGGHQETQYF. The CDR3 DNA is TGTGCCAGCAGCTTACTCGGGGGACACCAAGAGACCCAGTACTTC. The chain recombines TRBV7-2 with TRBJ2-5, with D perhaps matching TRBD2 (6 bases). Trimming stripped 2 bases from V and 0 bases from J, with 10 bases between. Germline V gene data show CDR1 as SGHTA and CDR2 as FQGNSA. There are 15 residues in the CDR3.

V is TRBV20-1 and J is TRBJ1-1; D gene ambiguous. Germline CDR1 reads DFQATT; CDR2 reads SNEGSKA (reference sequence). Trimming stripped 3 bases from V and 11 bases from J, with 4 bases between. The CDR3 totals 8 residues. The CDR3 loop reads CSASRAFF. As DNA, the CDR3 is TGCAGTGCTAGTCGGGCTTTCTTT.

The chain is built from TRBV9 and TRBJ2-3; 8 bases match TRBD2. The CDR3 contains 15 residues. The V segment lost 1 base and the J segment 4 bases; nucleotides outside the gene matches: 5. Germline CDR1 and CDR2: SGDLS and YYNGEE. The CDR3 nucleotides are TGTGCCAGCAGCGTATCAGCGGGAGCACCAGATACGCAGTATTTT. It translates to CASSVSAGAPDTQYF. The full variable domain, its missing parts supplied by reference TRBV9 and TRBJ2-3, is DSGVTQTPKHLITATGQRVTLRCSPRSGDLSVYWYQQSLDQGLQFLIQYYNGEERAKGNILERFSAQQFPDLHSELNLSSLELGDSALYFCASSVSAGAPDTQYFGPGTRLTVL.

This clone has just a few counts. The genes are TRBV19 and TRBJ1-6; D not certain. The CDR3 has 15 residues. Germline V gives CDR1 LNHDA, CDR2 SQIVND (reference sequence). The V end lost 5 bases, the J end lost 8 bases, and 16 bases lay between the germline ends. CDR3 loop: CASSPRWENHSPLHF. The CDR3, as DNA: TGTGCCAGTAGTCCCCGATGGGAGAACCATTCACCCCTCCACTTT.

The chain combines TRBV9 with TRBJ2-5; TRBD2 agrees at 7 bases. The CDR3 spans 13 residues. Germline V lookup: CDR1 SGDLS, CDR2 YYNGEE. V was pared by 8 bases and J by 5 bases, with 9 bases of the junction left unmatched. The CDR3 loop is CASEGGLGETQYF. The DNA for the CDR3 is TGTGCCAGTGAGGGAGGGCTAGGGGAGACCCAGTACTTC. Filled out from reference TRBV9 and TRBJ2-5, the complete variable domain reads DSGVTQTPKHLITATGQRVTLRCSPRSGDLSVYWYQQSLDQGLQFLIQYYNGEERAKGNILERFSAQQFPDLHSELNLSSLELGDSALYFCASEGGLGETQYFGPGTRLLVL.

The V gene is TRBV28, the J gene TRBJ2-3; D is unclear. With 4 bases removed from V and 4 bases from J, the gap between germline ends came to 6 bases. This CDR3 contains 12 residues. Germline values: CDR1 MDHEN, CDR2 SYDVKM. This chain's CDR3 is CASSSPSDTQYF. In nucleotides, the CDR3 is TGTGCCAGCAGTTCCCCTTCAGATACGCAGTATTTT.

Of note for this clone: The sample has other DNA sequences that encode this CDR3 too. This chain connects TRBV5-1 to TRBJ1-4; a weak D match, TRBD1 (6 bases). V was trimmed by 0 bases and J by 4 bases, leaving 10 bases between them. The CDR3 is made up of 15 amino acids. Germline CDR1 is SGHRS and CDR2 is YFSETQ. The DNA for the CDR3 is TGCGCCAGCAGCTTGGGGGGACAAAGTAATGAAAAACTGTTTTTT. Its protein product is CASSLGGQSNEKLFF. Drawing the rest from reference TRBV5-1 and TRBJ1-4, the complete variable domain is KAGVTQTPRYLIKTRGQQVTLSCSPISGHRSVSWYQQTPGQGLQFLFEYFSETQRNKGNFPGRFSGRQFSNSRSEMNVSTLELGDSALYLCASSLGGQSNEKLFFGSGTQLSVL.

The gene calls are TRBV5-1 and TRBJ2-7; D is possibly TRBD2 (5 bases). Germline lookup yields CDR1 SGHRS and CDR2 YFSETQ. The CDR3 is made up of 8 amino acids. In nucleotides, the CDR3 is TGCGCCCTCCTACCGGGGTGGGTC. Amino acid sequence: CALLPGWV.

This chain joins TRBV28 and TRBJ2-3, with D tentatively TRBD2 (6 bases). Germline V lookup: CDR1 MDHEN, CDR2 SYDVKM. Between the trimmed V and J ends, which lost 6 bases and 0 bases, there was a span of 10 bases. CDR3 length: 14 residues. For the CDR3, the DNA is TGTGCCAGCAGCCCCAGCGGGAGCACAGATACGCAGTATTTT. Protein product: CASSPSGSTDTQYF.

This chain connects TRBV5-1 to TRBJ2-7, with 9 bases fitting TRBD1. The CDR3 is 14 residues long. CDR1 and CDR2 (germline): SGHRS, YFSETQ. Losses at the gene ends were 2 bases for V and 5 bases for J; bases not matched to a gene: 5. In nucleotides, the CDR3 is TGCGCCAGCAGCTTCGGGACAGGGTTCGACGAGCAGTACTTC. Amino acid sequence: CASSFGTGFDEQYF.

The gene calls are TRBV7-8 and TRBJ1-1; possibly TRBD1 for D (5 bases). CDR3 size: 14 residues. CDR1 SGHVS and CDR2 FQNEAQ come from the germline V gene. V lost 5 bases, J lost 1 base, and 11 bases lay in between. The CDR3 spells CASSVRQRNTEAFF. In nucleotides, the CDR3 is TGTGCCAGCAGCGTTCGACAGAGGAACACTGAAGCTTTCTTT.

Written as DNA, the CDR3 is TGTGCCAGTACCCAAGAGGCGGAGGTGGTGGCTTTCTTT. It specifies CASTQEAEVVAFF. The rearrangement joins TRBV19 to TRBJ1-1, with D unclear. Trimming shortened V by 7 bases and J by 11 bases, and 20 bases separated the two germline ends. Germline V gene lookup returns CDR1 LNHDA and CDR2 SQIVND (reference sequence). The CDR3 is made up of 13 amino acids.

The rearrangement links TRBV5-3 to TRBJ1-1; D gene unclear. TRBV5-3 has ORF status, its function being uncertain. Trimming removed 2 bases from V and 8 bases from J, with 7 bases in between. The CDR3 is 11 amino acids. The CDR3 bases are TGTGCCAGAAGCTTTGCGTCAGAAGCTTTCTTT. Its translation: CARSFASEAFF.

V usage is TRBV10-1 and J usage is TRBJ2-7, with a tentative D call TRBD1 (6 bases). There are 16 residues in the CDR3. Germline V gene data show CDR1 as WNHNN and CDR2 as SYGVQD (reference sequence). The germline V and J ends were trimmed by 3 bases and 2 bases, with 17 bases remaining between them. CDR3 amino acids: CASSEPRDTQTYEQYF. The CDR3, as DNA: TGCGCCAGCAGTGAACCACGGGACACCCAGACCTACGAGCAGTACTTC.

CDR3 residues: CATSPGQETQYF. For the CDR3, the DNA is TGTGCCACCAGTCCGGGACAAGAGACCCAGTACTTC. This chain links TRBV15 with TRBJ2-5, with a weak D call TRBD2 (5 bases). The CDR3 covers 12 residues. Germline V gene data show CDR1 as LNHNV and CDR2 as YYDKDF (reference sequence). Trimming pared 6 bases from V and 2 bases from J, leaving 7 bases between.

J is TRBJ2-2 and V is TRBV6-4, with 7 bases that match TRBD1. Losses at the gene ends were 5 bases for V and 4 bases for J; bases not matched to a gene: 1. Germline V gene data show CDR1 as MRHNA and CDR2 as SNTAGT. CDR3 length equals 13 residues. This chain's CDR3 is CASSRDSTGELFF. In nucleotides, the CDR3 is TGTGCCAGCAGTAGGGACAGCACCGGGGAGCTGTTTTTT.

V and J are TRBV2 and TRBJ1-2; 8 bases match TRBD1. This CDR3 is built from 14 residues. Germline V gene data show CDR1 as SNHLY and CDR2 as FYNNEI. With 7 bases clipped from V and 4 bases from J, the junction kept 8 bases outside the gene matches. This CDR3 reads CASTWTGPVYGYTF. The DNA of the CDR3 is TGTGCCAGCACTTGGACAGGGCCAGTCTATGGCTACACCTTC.

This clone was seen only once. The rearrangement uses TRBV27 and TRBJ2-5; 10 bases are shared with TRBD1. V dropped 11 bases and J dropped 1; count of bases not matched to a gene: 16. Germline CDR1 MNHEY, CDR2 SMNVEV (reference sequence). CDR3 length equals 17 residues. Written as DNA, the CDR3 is TGTGCCTTAACAAGACAGGGGGCGAGATGGACCCAAGAGACCCAGTACTTC. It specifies CALTRQGARWTQETQYF.

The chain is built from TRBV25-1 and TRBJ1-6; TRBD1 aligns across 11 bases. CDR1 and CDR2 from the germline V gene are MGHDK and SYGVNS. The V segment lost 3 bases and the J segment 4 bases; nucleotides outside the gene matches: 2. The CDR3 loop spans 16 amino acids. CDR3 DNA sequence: TGTGCCAGCAGTGAGGGGACAGGGGGGTATAATTCACCCCTCCACTTT. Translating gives CASSEGTGGYNSPLHF.

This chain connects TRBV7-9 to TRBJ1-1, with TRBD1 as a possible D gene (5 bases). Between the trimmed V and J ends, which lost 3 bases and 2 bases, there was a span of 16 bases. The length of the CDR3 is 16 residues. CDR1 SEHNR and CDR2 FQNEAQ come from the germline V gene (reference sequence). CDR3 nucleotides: TGTGCCAGCAGCTTTGGGATGAGGGACTATAACACTGAAGCTTTCTTT. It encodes CASSFGMRDYNTEAFF.

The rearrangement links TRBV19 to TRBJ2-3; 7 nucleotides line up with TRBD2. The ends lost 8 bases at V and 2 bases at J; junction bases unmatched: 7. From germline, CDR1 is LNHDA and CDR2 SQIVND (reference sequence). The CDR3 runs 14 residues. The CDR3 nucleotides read TGTGCCAGTCAGTTTAGCGGGTCCACAGATACGCAGTATTTT. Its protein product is CASQFSGSTDTQYF.

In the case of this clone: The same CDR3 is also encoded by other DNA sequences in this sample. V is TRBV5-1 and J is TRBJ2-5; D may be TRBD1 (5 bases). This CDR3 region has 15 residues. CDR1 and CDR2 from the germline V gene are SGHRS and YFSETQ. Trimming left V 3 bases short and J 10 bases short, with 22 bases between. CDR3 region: CASSSPSGSRSGQYF. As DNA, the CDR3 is TGCGCCAGCAGCTCGCCGTCAGGGTCGAGGAGTGGCCAGTACTTC.

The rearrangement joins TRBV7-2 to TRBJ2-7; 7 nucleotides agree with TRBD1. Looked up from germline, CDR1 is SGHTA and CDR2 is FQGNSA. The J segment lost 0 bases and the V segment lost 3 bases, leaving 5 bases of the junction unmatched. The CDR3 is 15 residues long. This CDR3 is CASSFPGQSSYEQYF. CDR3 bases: TGTGCCAGCAGCTTTCCGGGACAGAGCTCCTACGAGCAGTACTTC.

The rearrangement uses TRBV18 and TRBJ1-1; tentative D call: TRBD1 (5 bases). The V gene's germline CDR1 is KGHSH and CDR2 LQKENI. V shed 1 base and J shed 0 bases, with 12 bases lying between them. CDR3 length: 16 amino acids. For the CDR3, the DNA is TGTGCCAGCTCACCACGAACCGACAGAGTGAACACTGAAGCTTTCTTT. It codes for CASSPRTDRVNTEAFF.

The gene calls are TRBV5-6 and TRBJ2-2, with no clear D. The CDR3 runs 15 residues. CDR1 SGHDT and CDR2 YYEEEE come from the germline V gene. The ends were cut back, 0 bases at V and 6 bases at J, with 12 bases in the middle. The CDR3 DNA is TGTGCCAGCAGCTTGGCCGCAGGTCTGGCCGGGGAGCTGTTTTTT. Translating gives CASSLAAGLAGELFF. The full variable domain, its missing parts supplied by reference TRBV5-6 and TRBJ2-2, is DAGVTQSPTHLIKTRGQQVTLRCSPKSGHDTVSWYQQALGQGPQFIFQYYEEEERQRGNFPDRFSGHQFPNYSSELNVNALLLGDSALYLCASSLAAGLAGELFFGEGSRLTVL.

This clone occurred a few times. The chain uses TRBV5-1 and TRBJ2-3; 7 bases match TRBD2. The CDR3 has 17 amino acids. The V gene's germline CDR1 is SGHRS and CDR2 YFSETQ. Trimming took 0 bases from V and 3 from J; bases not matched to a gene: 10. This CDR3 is CASSLASRRRGTDTQYF. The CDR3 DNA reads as TGCGCCAGCAGCTTGGCTTCTAGGAGGCGGGGGACAGATACGCAGTATTTT.

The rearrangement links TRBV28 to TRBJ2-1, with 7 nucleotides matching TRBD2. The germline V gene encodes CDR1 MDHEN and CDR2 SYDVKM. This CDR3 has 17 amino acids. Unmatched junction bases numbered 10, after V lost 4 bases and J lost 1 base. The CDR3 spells CASSSGGGGWSYNEQFF. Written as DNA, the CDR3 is TGTGCCAGCAGTTCAGGCGGCGGGGGATGGTCCTACAATGAGCAGTTCTTC. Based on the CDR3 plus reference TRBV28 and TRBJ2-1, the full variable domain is DVKVTQSSRYLVKRTGEKVFLECVQDMDHENMFWYRQDPGLGLRLIYFSYDVKMKEKGDIPEGYSVSREKKERFSLILESASTNQTSMYLCASSSGGGGWSYNEQFFGPGTRLTVL.

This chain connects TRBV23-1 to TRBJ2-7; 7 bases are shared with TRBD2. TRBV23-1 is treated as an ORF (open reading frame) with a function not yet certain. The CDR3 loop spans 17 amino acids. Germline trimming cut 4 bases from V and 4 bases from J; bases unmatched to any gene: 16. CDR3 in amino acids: CASSPPRGRAIGYEQYF. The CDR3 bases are TGCGCCAGCAGTCCCCCACGGGGGAGGGCCATCGGGTACGAGCAGTACTTC.